This T cell receptor (beta chain) was captured in a study of T-cell reconstitution after alpha-beta-depleted transplantation in children. Deletions cut 6 bases from V and 4 bases from J, with 9 bases between. This CDR3 region has 12 residues. The authors prepared the TCRbeta library with unique molecular identifiers. MiXCR was run by TCRdb on the PCR reads, yielding one entry per CDR3 protein. Among about 360,000 distinct CDR3 sequences listed, more than 10% were seen once. This clonotype appeared many times. The receptor was isolated from a human donor who donated a stem cell graft to a child with Fanconi anemia. Sequenced here: PBMCs, sampled from the stem cell graft. The chain is built from TRBV12-3 or TRBV12-4 and TRBJ1-1; the D is unclear. The CDR3 DNA follows: TGTGCCAGCAGCCCCTTGGGCACTGAAGCTTTCTTT. This gives the protein CASSPLGTEAFF.